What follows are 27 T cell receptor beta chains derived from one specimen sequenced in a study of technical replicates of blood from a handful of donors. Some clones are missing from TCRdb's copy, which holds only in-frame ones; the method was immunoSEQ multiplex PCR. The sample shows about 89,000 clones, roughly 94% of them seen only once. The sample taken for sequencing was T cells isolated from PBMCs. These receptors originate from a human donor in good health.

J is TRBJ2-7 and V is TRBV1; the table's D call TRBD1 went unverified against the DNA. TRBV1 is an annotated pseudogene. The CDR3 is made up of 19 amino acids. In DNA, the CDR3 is TGCACCAGCAGCCAAGACCCGCAGCTTCCGGGACAGTGGGTATACGAGCAGTACTTC. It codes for CTSSQDPQLPGQWVYEQYF.

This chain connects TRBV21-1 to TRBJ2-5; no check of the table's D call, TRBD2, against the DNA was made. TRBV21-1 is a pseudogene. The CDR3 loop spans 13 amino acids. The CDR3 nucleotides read TGTGCCAGACTAGCGGGAGGAAAAGAGACCCAGTACTTC. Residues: CARLAGGKETQYF.

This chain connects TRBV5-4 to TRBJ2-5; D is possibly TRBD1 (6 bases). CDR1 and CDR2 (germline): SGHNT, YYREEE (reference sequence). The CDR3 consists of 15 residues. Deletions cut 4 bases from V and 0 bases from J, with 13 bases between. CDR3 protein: CASSPRGGHQETQYF. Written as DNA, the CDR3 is TGTGCCAGCAGCCCCAGGGGCGGGCACCAAGAGACCCAGTACTTC.

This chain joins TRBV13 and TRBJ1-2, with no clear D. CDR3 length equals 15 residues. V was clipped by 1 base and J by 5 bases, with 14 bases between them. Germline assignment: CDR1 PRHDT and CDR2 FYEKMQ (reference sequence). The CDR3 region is CASSLAGGFHYGYTF. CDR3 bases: TGTGCCAGCAGCTTAGCAGGCGGGTTTCATTATGGCTACACCTTC.

CDR3 in DNA: TGTGCCAGCAGCGCGGCTTTTATTCAGTTCTTC. It translates to CASSAAFIQFF. This chain links TRBV7-2 with TRBJ2-1; no definite D call. The germline gives CDR1 SGHTA, CDR2 FQGNSA. The CDR3 sequence is 11 residues long. V lost 5 bases, J lost 13 bases, and 12 bases lay in between.

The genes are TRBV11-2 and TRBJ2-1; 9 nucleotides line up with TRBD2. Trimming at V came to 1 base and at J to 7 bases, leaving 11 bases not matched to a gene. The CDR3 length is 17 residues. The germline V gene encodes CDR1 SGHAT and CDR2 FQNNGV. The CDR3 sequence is CASSLVSLASGINEQFF. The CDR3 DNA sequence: TGTGCCAGCAGCTTAGTATCGTTGGCTAGCGGGATTAATGAGCAGTTCTTC.

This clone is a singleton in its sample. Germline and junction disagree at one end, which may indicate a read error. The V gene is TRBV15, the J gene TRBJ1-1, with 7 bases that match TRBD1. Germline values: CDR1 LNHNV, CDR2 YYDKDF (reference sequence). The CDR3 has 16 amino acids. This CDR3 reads CATSRDPQGRNAEAFF. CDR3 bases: TGTGCCACCAGCAGAGATCCACAGGGGAGGAACGCTGAAGCTTTCTTT.

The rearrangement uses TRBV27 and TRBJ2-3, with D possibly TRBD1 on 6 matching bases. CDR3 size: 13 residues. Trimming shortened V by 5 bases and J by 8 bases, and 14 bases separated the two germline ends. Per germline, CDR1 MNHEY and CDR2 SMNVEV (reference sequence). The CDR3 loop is CASSPGSGVTQYF. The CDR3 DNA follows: TGTGCCAGCAGTCCCGGATCAGGGGTTACGCAGTATTTT.

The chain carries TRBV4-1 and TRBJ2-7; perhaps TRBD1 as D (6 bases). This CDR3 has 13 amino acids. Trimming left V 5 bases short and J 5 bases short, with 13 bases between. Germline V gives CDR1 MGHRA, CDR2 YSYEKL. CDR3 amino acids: CASSGYRANEQYF. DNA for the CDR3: TGCGCCAGCAGCGGCTACAGGGCTAACGAGCAGTACTTC.

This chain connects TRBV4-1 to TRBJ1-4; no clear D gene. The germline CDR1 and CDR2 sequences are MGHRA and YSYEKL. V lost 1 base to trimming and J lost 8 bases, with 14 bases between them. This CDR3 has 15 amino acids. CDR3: CASSQVEQTGEKLFF. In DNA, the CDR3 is TGCGCCAGCAGCCAAGTTGAGCAGACGGGGGAAAAACTGTTTTTT.

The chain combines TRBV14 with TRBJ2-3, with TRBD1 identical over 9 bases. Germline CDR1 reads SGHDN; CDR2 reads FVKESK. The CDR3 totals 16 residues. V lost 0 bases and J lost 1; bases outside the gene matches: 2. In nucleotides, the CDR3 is TGTGCCAGCAGCCAAGATCGGACAGGGGGCACAGATACGCAGTATTTT. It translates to CASSQDRTGGTDTQYF.

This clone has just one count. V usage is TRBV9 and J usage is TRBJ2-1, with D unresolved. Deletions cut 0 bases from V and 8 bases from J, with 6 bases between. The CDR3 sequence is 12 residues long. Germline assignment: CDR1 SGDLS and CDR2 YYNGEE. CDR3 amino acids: CASSVGRDEQFF. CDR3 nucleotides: TGTGCCAGCAGCGTAGGGAGAGATGAGCAGTTCTTC.

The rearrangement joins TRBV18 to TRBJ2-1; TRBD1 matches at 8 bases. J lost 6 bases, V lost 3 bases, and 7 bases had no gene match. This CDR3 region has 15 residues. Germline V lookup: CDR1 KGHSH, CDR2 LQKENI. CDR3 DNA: TGTGCCAGCTCACCCGACAGGGGACTCATCAATGAGCAGTTCTTC. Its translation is CASSPDRGLINEQFF.

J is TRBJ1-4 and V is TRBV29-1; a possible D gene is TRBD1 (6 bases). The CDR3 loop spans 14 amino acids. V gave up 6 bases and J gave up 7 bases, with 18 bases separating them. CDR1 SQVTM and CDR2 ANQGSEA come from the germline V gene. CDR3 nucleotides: TGCAGCGTAGGAGGACAGCCAGGGAGTGAAAAACTGTTTTTT. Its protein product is CSVGGQPGSEKLFF.

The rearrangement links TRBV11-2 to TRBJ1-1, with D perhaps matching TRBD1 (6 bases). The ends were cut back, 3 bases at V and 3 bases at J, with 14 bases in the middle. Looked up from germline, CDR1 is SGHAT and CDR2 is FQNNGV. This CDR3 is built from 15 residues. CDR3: CASSLARGPDTEAFF. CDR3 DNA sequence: TGTGCCAGCAGCTTGGCCAGGGGACCGGACACTGAAGCTTTCTTT. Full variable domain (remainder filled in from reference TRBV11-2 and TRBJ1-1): EAGVAQSPRYKIIEKRQSVAFWCNPISGHATLYWYQQILGQGPKLLIQFQNNGVVDDSQLPKDRFSAERLKGVDSTLKIQPAKLEDSAVYLCASSLARGPDTEAFFGQGTRLTVV.

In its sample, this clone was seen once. For the CDR3, the DNA is TGCGCCAGCAGCTTCGGGGCGGGGGGCGATACGCAGTATTTT. Translated, it gives CASSFGAGGDTQYF. This chain joins TRBV5-1 and TRBJ2-3; TRBD2 matches 8 bases. This CDR3 is 14 amino acids long. Germline loops: CDR1 SGHRS, CDR2 YFSETQ. J was trimmed by 6 bases and V by 2 bases; bases with no gene match: 5.

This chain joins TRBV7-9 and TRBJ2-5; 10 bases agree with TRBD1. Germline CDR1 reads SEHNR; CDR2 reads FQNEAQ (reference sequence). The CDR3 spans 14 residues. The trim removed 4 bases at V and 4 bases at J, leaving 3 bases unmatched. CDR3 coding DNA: TGTGCCAGCAGCTCGGGGACAGGGGTAGAGACCCAGTACTTC. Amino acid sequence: CASSSGTGVETQYF.

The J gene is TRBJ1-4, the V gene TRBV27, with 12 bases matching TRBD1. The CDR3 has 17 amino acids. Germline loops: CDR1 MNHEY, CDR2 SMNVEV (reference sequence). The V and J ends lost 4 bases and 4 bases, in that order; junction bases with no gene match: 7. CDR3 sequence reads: CASSSGQGAPVNEKLFF. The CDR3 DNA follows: TGTGCCAGCAGTTCGGGACAGGGGGCGCCGGTTAATGAAAAACTGTTTTTT.

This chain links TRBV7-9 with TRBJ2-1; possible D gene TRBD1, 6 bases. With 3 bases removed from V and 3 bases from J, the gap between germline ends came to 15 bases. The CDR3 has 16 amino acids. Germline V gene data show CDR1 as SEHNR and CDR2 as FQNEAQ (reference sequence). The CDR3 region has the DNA TGTGCCAGCAGCTTTAGGGGGACAAAGCTCTACAATGAGCAGTTCTTC. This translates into CASSFRGTKLYNEQFF.

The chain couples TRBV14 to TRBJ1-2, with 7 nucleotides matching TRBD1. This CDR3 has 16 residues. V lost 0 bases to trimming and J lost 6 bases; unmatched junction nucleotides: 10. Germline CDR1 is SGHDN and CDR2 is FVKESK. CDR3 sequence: CASSQDRVQGVDGYTF. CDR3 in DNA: TGTGCCAGCAGCCAAGATCGAGTCCAGGGGGTGGATGGCTACACCTTC.

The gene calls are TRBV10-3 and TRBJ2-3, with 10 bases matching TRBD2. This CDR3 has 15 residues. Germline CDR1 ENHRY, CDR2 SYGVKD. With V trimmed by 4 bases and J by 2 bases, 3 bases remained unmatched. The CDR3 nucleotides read TGTGCCATCAGTGGTACTAGCGGGAACACAGATACGCAGTATTTT. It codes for CAISGTSGNTDTQYF.

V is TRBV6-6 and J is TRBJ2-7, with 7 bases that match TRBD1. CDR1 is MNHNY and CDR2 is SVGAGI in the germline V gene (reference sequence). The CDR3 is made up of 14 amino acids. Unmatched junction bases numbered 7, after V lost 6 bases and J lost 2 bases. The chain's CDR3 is CASSLDRATYEQYF. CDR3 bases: TGTGCCAGCAGCCTTGACAGGGCTACCTACGAGCAGTACTTC.

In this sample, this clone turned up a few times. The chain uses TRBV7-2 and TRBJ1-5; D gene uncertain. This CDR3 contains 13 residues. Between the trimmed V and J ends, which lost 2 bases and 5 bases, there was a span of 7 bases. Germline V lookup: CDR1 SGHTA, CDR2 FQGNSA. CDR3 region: CASSLNSYQPQHF. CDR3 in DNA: TGTGCCAGCAGCTTAAACAGCTATCAGCCCCAGCATTTT.

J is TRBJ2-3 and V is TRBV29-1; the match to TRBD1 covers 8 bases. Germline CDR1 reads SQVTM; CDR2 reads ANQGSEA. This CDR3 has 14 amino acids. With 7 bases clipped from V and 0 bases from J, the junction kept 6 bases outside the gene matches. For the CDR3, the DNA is TGCAGCGCCCACAGGGGGAGTAGCACAGATACGCAGTATTTT. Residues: CSAHRGSSTDTQYF.

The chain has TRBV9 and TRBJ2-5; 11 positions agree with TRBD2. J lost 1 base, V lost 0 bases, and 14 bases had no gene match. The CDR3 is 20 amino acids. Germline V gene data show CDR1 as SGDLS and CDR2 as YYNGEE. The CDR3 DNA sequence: TGTGCCAGCAGCGTAGCCCATCCCGGTAGCGGGGGGGTGTTCCAAGAGACCCAGTACTTC. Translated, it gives CASSVAHPGSGGVFQETQYF. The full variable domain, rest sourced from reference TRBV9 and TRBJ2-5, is DSGVTQTPKHLITATGQRVTLRCSPRSGDLSVYWYQQSLDQGLQFLIQYYNGEERAKGNILERFSAQQFPDLHSELNLSSLELGDSALYFCASSVAHPGSGGVFQETQYFGPGTRLLVL.

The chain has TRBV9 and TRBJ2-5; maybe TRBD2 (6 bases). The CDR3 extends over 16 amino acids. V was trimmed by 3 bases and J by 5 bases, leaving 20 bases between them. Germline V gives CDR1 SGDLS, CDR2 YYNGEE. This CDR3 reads CASSDGGRPDGETQYF. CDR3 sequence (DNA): TGTGCCAGCAGCGACGGGGGTCGCCCCGATGGGGAGACCCAGTACTTC.

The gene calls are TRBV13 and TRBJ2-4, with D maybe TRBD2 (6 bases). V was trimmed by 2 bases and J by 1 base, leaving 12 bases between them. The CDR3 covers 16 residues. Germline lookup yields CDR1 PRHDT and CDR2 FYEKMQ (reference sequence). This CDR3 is CASSLYGGSAKNIQYF. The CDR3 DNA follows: TGTGCCAGCAGCTTATATGGGGGGTCGGCCAAAAACATTCAGTACTTC.